Following are 30 T cell receptor beta chains from one sample sequenced in a study of T cell repertoires in cytomegalovirus infection. Each CDR3 protein gets one entry after TCRdb re-called the reads with MiXCR. The table has under 150,000 distinct CDR3 sequences, 30% seen once. Which antigens these TCRs recognize remains unknown. The specimen was CD8+ T cells from cultured PBMCs, collected from culture after CMV antigen stimulation. The receptors stem from a human donor in good health (CMV status not recorded). Some clones in this sample may be carry-over from other donors' samples.

V and J are TRBV7-3 and TRBJ2-5; a weak D match, TRBD2 (6 bases). The CDR3 has 16 amino acids. Germline loops: CDR1 SGHTA, CDR2 FQGTGA. Trimming removed 2 bases at V and 1 base at J, with 14 bases between. The chain's CDR3 is CASSLGTSPAQETQYF. CDR3 sequence (DNA): TGTGCCAGCAGCTTAGGGACTTCGCCCGCCCAAGAGACCCAGTACTTC.

The J gene is TRBJ2-3, the V gene TRBV28; maybe TRBD2 (5 bases). Germline V gene lookup returns CDR1 MDHEN and CDR2 SYDVKM. The CDR3 is made up of 17 amino acids. V was shortened by 3 bases and J by 0 bases, with 16 bases between the two germline ends. The CDR3, as DNA: TGTGCCAGCAGTTTGGAGTGGGTTGGCGGGAGCACAGATACGCAGTATTTT. It translates to CASSLEWVGGSTDTQYF.

The chain employs TRBV27 and TRBJ2-5, with no clear D. V shed 2 bases and J shed 0 bases, with 13 bases lying between them. Germline V lookup: CDR1 MNHEY, CDR2 SMNVEV (reference sequence). This CDR3 has 16 amino acids. CDR3 protein: CASSLTGGIYQETQYF. Here the CDR3 DNA reads TGTGCCAGCAGTTTAACGGGCGGAATATACCAAGAGACCCAGTACTTC.

There are many counts of this clonotype. This rearrangement joins TRBV7-9 to TRBJ2-7, with D perhaps matching TRBD1 (5 bases). Germline V lookup: CDR1 SEHNR, CDR2 FQNEAQ (reference sequence). The CDR3 has 24 residues. V lost 5 bases and J lost 0, with 41 bases in between. CDR3 sequence reads: CASSPLLSVGKDSYPRSHSYEQYF. CDR3 nucleotide sequence: TGTGCCAGCAGCCCCCTCCTGTCCGTCGGAAAAGACAGTTACCCACGGTCCCACTCCTACGAGCAGTACTTC.

Ten or more counts support this clonotype. V is TRBV27 and J is TRBJ2-7; D tentatively reads TRBD1 or TRBD2 (5 bases each). The CDR3 is made up of 13 amino acids. Germline CDR1 reads MNHEY; CDR2 reads SMNVEV (reference sequence). V was clipped by 3 bases and J by 5 bases, with 11 bases between them. Written as DNA, the CDR3 is TGTGCCAGCAGTTTTGGGGGAACAAACGAGCAGTACTTC. Its protein product is CASSFGGTNEQYF.

The genes are TRBV20-1 and TRBJ2-5; TRBD2 matches 7 bases. J lost 2 bases, V lost 6 bases, and 12 bases had no gene match. The CDR3 is made up of 15 amino acids. CDR1 is DFQATT, CDR2 SNEGSKA, per germline (reference sequence). CDR3 coding DNA: TGCAGTGCGAACACAGCGTCTAGCGGACAAGAGACCCAGTACTTC. This encodes CSANTASSGQETQYF.

The sample holds a few counts of this clonotype. V usage is TRBV3-1 and J usage is TRBJ2-4; a possible D gene is TRBD2 (6 bases). The germline V gene encodes CDR1 LGHDT and CDR2 YNNKEL (reference sequence). The V and J ends lost 0 bases and 0 bases respectively, with 18 bases between them. This CDR3 is 19 amino acids long. The CDR3 DNA follows: TGTGCCAGCAGCCAAGATATACGGGGGATCCCACTAGCCAAAAACATTCAGTACTTC. This translates into CASSQDIRGIPLAKNIQYF.

This clonotype was picked up one time. The rearrangement links TRBV5-4 to TRBJ2-5; 9 bases line up with TRBD2. Germline loops: CDR1 SGHNT, CDR2 YYREEE (reference sequence). The CDR3 covers 16 residues. V trimming: 0 bases; J trimming: 2 bases; junction bases outside the gene matches: 5. The CDR3 region has the DNA TGTGCCAGCAGCTTGGGATTGACTAGCGGTCAAGAGACCCAGTACTTC. This codes for CASSLGLTSGQETQYF.

The J gene is TRBJ2-2, the V gene TRBV7-6, with D perhaps matching TRBD2 (6 bases). Germline CDR1 is SGHVS and CDR2 is FNYEAQ. The CDR3 length is 16 residues. V was shortened by 1 base and J by 4 bases, with 13 bases between the two germline ends. The CDR3 nucleotides are TGTGCCAGCAGCTTAGTAACTGGGAGGCTCACCGGGGAGCTGTTTTTT. Translated: CASSLVTGRLTGELFF.

The J gene is TRBJ2-7, the V gene TRBV7-8, with D uncertain. CDR3 length: 11 amino acids. Between the trimmed V and J ends, which lost 0 bases and 6 bases, there was a span of 3 bases. The germline CDR1 and CDR2 sequences are SGHVS and FQNEAQ. CDR3 nucleotides: TGTGCCAGCAGCTTAGCGGGCGAGCAGTACTTC. It yields the protein CASSLAGEQYF.

This clonotype was seen only a few times. As DNA, the CDR3 is TGTGCCATCAGTGAGTCGAAGGTCAGGTCGAACACTGAAGCTTTCTTT. Amino acids: CAISESKVRSNTEAFF. J is TRBJ1-1 and V is TRBV10-3; no clear D gene. The length of the CDR3 is 16 residues. Germline V lookup: CDR1 ENHRY, CDR2 SYGVKD. V was clipped by 0 bases and J by 1 base, with 12 bases between them.

CDR3 sequence reads: CASSLDGGYGYTF. Here the CDR3 DNA reads TGTGCCAGCAGCTTAGATGGGGGCTATGGCTACACCTTC. The rearrangement uses TRBV11-2 and TRBJ1-2; TRBD1 might be the D (5 bases). V gave up 0 bases and J gave up 4 bases, with 6 bases separating them. From germline, CDR1 is SGHAT and CDR2 FQNNGV. The CDR3 has 13 amino acids.

The chain couples TRBV4-1 to TRBJ2-2, with TRBD1 matching 7 bases. V was pared by 3 bases and J by 5 bases, with 12 bases of the junction left unmatched. The CDR3 length is 17 residues. Germline CDR1 reads MGHRA; CDR2 reads YSYEKL. CDR3 sequence: CASSHDPGQAQTGELFF. The CDR3 nucleotides read TGCGCCAGCAGCCACGATCCCGGACAGGCCCAAACCGGGGAGCTGTTTTTT.

The chain employs TRBV20-1 and TRBJ2-7; 9 nucleotides match TRBD1. V lost 5 bases, J lost 2 bases, and 7 bases stayed unmatched. Germline CDR1 DFQATT, CDR2 SNEGSKA (reference sequence). The CDR3 contains 14 residues. DNA of the CDR3: TGCAGTGCTCGTGGACAGGGGAAGACCTACGAGCAGTACTTC. Encoded protein: CSARGQGKTYEQYF.

This clonotype occurred many times. This rearrangement joins TRBV28 to TRBJ1-2; a possible D gene is TRBD1 (5 bases). V was pared by 3 bases and J by 4 bases, with 12 bases between. Germline-derived CDR1 and CDR2 are MDHEN and SYDVKM. The CDR3 totals 14 residues. The CDR3 loop is CASSFRGRFYGYTF. CDR3 nucleotides: TGTGCCAGCAGTTTTCGGGGCAGATTCTATGGCTACACCTTC.

This clonotype was found a few times. The chain carries TRBV7-8 and TRBJ1-6, with a weak D call TRBD1 (5 bases). Per the germline V gene, CDR1 is SGHVS and CDR2 is FQNEAQ. The CDR3 has 15 residues. V was trimmed by 4 bases and J by 3 bases, leaving 10 bases between them. CDR3 amino acids: CASSSRDGYNSPLHF. The CDR3 nucleotides read TGTGCCAGCAGCTCCCGGGACGGCTATAATTCACCCCTCCACTTT.

This clonotype was detected many times. The chain has TRBV7-2 and TRBJ1-4; D call uncertain. The CDR3 covers 15 residues. With 2 bases removed from V and 8 bases from J, the gap between germline ends came to 15 bases. Germline CDR1 SGHTA, CDR2 FQGNSA. The CDR3 loop is CASSLSAGENEKLFF. In DNA, the CDR3 is TGTGCCAGCAGCTTATCGGCAGGTGAAAACGAAAAACTGTTTTTT.

This clonotype occurred a few times. The V and J genes are TRBV18 and TRBJ1-5; D ambiguous. CDR1 is KGHSH and CDR2 is LQKENI in the germline V gene. With 4 bases removed from V and 2 bases from J, the gap between germline ends came to 15 bases. CDR3 length: 16 amino acids. The CDR3 DNA sequence: TGTGCCAGCTCACTCTGGGGTTTAGGTGGCAATCAGCCCCAGCATTTT. Translated: CASSLWGLGGNQPQHF. The entire variable domain, with the rest obtained from reference TRBV18 and TRBJ1-5, is as follows: NAGVMQNPRHLVRRRGQEARLRCSPMKGHSHVYWYRQLPEEGLKFMVYLQKENIIDESGMPKERFSAEFPKEGPSILRIQQVVRGDSAAYFCASSLWGLGGNQPQHFGDGTRLSIL.

The chain couples TRBV6-5 to TRBJ2-7; 10 positions agree with TRBD1. Germline V gives CDR1 MNHEY, CDR2 SVGAGI. Unmatched junction bases numbered 9, after V lost 1 base and J lost 3 bases. This CDR3 spans 17 amino acids. The CDR3 sequence: CASSYFLSGQGLYEQYF. CDR3 nucleotides: TGTGCCAGCAGTTACTTTCTATCGGGACAGGGGCTCTACGAGCAGTACTTC.

This chain connects TRBV2 to TRBJ1-1; possibly TRBD1 for D (5 bases). V was cut by 8 bases and J by 3 bases, with 16 bases left in between. There are 14 residues in the CDR3. Germline lookup yields CDR1 SNHLY and CDR2 FYNNEI. The CDR3 loop is CASLMVRGYTEAFF. The DNA of the CDR3 is TGTGCCAGCCTTATGGTTAGGGGATACACTGAAGCTTTCTTT.

This chain uses TRBV6-1 with TRBJ2-3; D perhaps matches TRBD1 (6 bases). The V and J ends lost 5 bases and 0 bases respectively, with 9 bases between them. The CDR3 length is 14 residues. Germline V CDR1 and CDR2: MNHNS, SASEGT. The CDR3 loop reads CASSFGQSTDTQYF. The CDR3 nucleotides read TGTGCCAGCAGTTTTGGACAGAGCACAGATACGCAGTATTTT.

The chain combines TRBV7-3 with TRBJ2-5, with TRBD2 matching over 9 bases. The ends lost 1 base at V and 4 bases at J; junction bases unmatched: 13. CDR3 size: 18 residues. Germline CDR1 SGHTA, CDR2 FQGTGA. CDR3 sequence reads: CASSLSGGGGAPPETQYF. CDR3 nucleotides: TGTGCCAGCAGCTTAAGTGGAGGCGGGGGGGCCCCTCCAGAGACCCAGTACTTC.

This clonotype occurred a few times. V gene TRBV12-5 combines with J gene TRBJ1-5; D is possibly TRBD1 (6 bases). Germline V CDR1 and CDR2: LGHNT, FRNRAP. V lost 7 bases to trimming and J lost 6 bases, with 19 bases between them. The CDR3 contains 15 residues. The CDR3 region has the DNA TGTGCTAGTGCGGGGGGGGCCATCGAGACTCAGCCCCAGCATTTT. Protein: CASAGGAIETQPQHF.

This clonotype came up a few times. This chain's CDR3 is CASSPPPTGLNQPQHF. The CDR3 nucleotides read TGTGCCAGCAGTCCGCCGCCGACAGGGCTCAATCAGCCCCAGCATTTT. The gene calls are TRBV12-3 or TRBV12-4 and TRBJ1-5; TRBD1 matches 7 bases. The CDR3 covers 16 residues. J gave up 3 bases and V 5 bases, and 10 bases lay outside the gene matches.

This rearrangement joins TRBV12-3 or TRBV12-4 to TRBJ1-1; D ambiguous. The CDR3 covers 13 residues. The V end lost 9 bases, the J end lost 1 base, and 12 bases lay between the germline ends. The DNA for the CDR3 is TGTGCCAGTAGGGTCGGAGGGAACACTGAAGCTTTCTTT. Protein product: CASRVGGNTEAFF.

This clonotype was seen more than once but under ten times. This chain connects TRBV12-3 or TRBV12-4 to TRBJ2-7, with D possibly TRBD1 on 8 matching bases. This CDR3 spans 13 amino acids. With 8 bases removed from V and 7 bases from J, the gap between germline ends came to 18 bases. The CDR3 DNA is TGTGCCAGCCTGAGCGGGACAGGTGATGAGCAGTACTTC. Translation: CASLSGTGDEQYF.

This clonotype was found once. This chain connects TRBV2 to TRBJ1-2; a possible D gene is TRBD1 (5 bases). The germline V gene encodes CDR1 SNHLY and CDR2 FYNNEI. V was shortened by 10 bases and J by 4 bases, with 22 bases between the two germline ends. This CDR3 is 15 amino acids long. The CDR3 loop reads CANPLGPGDIYGYTF. CDR3 sequence (DNA): TGTGCCAACCCTCTAGGCCCGGGGGATATCTATGGCTACACCTTC.

The CDR3: CASSLGAGTDTQYF. In nucleotides, the CDR3 is TGTGCCAGCAGCCTCGGGGCAGGCACAGATACGCAGTATTTT. This sequence joins TRBV7-6 and TRBJ2-3; either TRBD1 or TRBD2 may supply D (5 bases each). The CDR3 loop spans 14 amino acids. V lost 5 bases, J lost 1 base, and 10 bases lay in between. Germline CDR1 SGHVS, CDR2 FNYEAQ. Drawing the rest from reference TRBV7-6 and TRBJ2-3, the complete variable domain is GAGVSQSPRYKVTKRGQDVALRCDPISGHVSLYWYRQALGQGPEFLTYFNYEAQQDKSGLPNDRFSAERPEGSISTLTIQRTEQRDSAMYRCASSLGAGTDTQYFGPGTRLTVL.

This clonotype showed up just a few times. The rearrangement links TRBV7-6 to TRBJ2-2; TRBD2 agrees at 10 bases. The J segment lost 0 bases and the V segment lost 2 bases, leaving 6 bases of the junction unmatched. The CDR3 runs to 18 residues. Germline-derived CDR1 and CDR2 are SGHVS and FNYEAQ. CDR3 amino acids: CASSLTASGGANTGELFF. The CDR3 coding sequence is TGTGCCAGCAGCTTAACGGCTAGCGGGGGCGCGAACACCGGGGAGCTGTTTTTT.

This clonotype was found a few times. The V and J genes are TRBV7-9 and TRBJ1-1; 7 bases fit TRBD1. This CDR3 has 14 amino acids. J lost 4 bases, V lost 3 bases, and 5 bases had no gene match. CDR1 is SEHNR, CDR2 FQNEAQ, per germline (reference sequence). Written as DNA, the CDR3 is TGTGCCAGCAGCTTTAGACAGGGAGGCACTGAAGCTTTCTTT. Protein sequence: CASSFRQGGTEAFF.